This T cell receptor beta chain was found in a study of cytomegalovirus exposure and HLA in healthy donors. Study results and caveats: Productive rates of about 90% or about 30% were seen for most TCR beta V segments in an earlier analysis.

PCR amplification relied on 60 Vbeta primers (plus 13 Jbeta primers). The data were produced by immunoSEQ multiplex PCR, yet TCRdb's version contains in-frame clones alone and is incomplete. This sample has about 130,000 clones, with roughly 10% found just once. This clone has a handful of counts. Its antigen is unknown. CDR1 and CDR2 from the germline V gene are LNHNV and YYDKDF (reference sequence). Trimming removed 0 bases from V and 4 bases from J, with 10 bases in between. This CDR3 has 15 residues. J is TRBJ1-3 and V is TRBV15, with D possibly matching TRBD1 (5 bases). The TCR sequence derives from a woman under 30 in good health and CMV-seropositive. Input material: PBMCs. CDR3: CATSRDPGLGNTIYF. The CDR3 nucleotides are TGTGCCACCAGCAGAGATCCGGGACTGGGAAACACCATATATTTT.